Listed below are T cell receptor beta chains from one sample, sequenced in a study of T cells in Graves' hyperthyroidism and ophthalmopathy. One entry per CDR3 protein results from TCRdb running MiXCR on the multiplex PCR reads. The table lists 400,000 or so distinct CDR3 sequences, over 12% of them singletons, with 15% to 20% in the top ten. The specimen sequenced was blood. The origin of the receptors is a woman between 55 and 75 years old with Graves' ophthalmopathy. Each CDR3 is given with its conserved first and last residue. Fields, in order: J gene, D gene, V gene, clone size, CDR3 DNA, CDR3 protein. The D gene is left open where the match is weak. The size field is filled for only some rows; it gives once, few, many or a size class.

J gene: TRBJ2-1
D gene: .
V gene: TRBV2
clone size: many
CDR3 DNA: TGTGCCAGCCTAGTCCTACCCAATGAGCAGTTCTTC
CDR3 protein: CASLVLPNEQFF

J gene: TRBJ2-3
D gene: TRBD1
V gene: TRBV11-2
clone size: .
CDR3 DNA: TGTGCCAGCAACGGACAGGGCGATACGCAGTATTTT
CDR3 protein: CASNGQGDTQYF

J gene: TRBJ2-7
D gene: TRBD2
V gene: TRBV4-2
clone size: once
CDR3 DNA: TGTGCCAGCAGCCAAGAGATAGCGGGAACTGCATACGAGCAGTACTTC
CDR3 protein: CASSQEIAGTAYEQYF

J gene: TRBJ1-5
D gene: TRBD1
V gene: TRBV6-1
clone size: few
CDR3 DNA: TGTGCCAGCAGTGGACAGGGCAGGCAGCCCCAGCATTTT
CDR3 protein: CASSGQGRQPQHF

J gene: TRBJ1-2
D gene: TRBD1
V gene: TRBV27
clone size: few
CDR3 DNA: TGTGCCAGCCGTCACAGGGGGGGCTTTGGCTACACCTTC
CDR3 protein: CASRHRGGFGYTF

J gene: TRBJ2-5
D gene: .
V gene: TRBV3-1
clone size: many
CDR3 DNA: TGTGCCAGCAGCCGTTATCAGGCCATCACCCAAGAGACCCAGTACTTC
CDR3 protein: CASSRYQAITQETQYF

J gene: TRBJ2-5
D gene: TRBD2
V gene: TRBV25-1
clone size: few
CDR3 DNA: TGTGCCAGCAGTGAAAGTGAGGGAGGGCCATGGGAGACCCAGTACTTC
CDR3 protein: CASSESEGGPWETQYF

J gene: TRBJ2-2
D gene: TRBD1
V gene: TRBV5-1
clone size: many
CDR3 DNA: TGCGCCAGCAGCCATAACAGGGGGGACACCGGGGAGCTGTTTTTT
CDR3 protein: CASSHNRGDTGELFF

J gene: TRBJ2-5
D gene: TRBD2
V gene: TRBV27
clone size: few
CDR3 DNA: TGTGCCAGCAGTCTAACCGGGACTAGCGGATGGGAGACCCAGTACTTC
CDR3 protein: CASSLTGTSGWETQYF

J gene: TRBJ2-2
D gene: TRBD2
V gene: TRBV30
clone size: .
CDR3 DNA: TGTGCCTGGGGGGGGGACTCACCCCCCCGGGAGCTGTTTTTT
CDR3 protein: CAWGGDSPPRELFF

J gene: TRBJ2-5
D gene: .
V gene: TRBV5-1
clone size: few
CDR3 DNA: TGCGCCAGCAGCCACGGGACTTTTCAAGAGACCCAGTACTTC
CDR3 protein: CASSHGTFQETQYF

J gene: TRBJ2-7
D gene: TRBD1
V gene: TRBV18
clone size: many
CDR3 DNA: TGTGCCAGCAGCCCGGGACAGGGGACCTACGAGCAGTACTTC
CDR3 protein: CASSPGQGTYEQYF

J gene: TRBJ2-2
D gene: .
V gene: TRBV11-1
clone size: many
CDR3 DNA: TGTGCCAGCAGCTTAGTCAAGGGGTCAACCGGGGAGCTGTTTTTT
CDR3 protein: CASSLVKGSTGELFF

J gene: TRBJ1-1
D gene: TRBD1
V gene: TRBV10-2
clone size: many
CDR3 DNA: TGCGCCAGCAGTGAGTTCCGGACAGGGGGCAGGGAAGCTTTCTTT
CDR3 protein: CASSEFRTGGREAFF

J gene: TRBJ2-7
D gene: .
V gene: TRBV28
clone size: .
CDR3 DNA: TGTGCCAGCAGTTCACCGACAGGCTACTCCTACGAGCAGTACTTC
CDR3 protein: CASSSPTGYSYEQYF

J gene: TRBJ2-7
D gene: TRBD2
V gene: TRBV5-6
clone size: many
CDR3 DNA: TGTGCCAGCAGCTATCTAGCGGGACCGCACGAGCAGTACTTC
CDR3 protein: CASSYLAGPHEQYF

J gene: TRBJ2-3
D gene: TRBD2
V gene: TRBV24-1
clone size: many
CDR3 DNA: TGTGCCACCAGTGAGACAGGACTAGCGGGAGCAGATACGCAGTATTTT
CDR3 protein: CATSETGLAGADTQYF

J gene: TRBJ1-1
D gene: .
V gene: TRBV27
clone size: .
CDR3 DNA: TGTGCCAGCAGTTTAAACGGGGGGACTGAAGCTTTCTTT
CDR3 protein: CASSLNGGTEAFF

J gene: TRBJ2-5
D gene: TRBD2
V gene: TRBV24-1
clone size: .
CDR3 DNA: TGTGCCACCAGTGGCCTAGCGGGAGGAGAGACCCAGTACTTC
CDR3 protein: CATSGLAGGETQYF

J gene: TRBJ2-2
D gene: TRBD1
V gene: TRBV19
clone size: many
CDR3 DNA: TGTGCCAGTTACCCCGACAGGGACGCTGGGGAGCTGTTTTTT
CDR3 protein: CASYPDRDAGELFF

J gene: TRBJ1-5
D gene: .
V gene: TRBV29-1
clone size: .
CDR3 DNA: TGCAGCGTCGCGGACACAATGAATCAGCCCCAGCATTTT
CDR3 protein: CSVADTMNQPQHF

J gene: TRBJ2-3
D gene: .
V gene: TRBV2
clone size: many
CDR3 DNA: TGTGCCAGCAGGCCCGACAGATTAAACACAGATACGCAGTATTTT
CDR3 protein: CASRPDRLNTDTQYF

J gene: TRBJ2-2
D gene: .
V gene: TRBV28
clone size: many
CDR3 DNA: TGTGCCAGCAGTCTCCTCCGGGGATGGAACCGGGAGCTGTTTTTT
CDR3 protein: CASSLLRGWNRELFF

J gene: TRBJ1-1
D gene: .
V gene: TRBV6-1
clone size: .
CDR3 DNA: TGTGCCAGCAGGCAGGGTTACGGAACTGAAGCTTTCTTT
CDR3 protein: CASRQGYGTEAFF

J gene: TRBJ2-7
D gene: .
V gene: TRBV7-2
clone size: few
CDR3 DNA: TGTGCCAGCAGCTTAGAGGCGACAGTAACCTACGAGCAGTACTTC
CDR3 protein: CASSLEATVTYEQYF

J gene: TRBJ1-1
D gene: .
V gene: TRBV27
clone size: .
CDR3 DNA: TGTGCCAGCAGTACGGACGGATGGACTGAAGCTTTCTTT
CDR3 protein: CASSTDGWTEAFF

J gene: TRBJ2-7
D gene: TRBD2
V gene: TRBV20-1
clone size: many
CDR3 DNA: TGCAGTGCTGGGGGACTAGCGGGAGCCAGCTACGAGCAGTACTTC
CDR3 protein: CSAGGLAGASYEQYF

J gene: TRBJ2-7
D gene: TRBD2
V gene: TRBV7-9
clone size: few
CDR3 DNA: TGTGCCAGCAGCCTGACTAGCGGGGTCCGCGAGCAGTACTTC
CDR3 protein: CASSLTSGVREQYF

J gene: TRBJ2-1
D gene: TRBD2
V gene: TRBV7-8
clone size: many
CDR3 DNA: TGTGCCAGCAGCAAGGGACTAGGGACCTACAATGAGCAGTTCTTC
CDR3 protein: CASSKGLGTYNEQFF

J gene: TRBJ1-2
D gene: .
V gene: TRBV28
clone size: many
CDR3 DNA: TGTGCCAGCAGTTTCCCGAAAGGGGGAACCTATGGCTACACCTTC
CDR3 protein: CASSFPKGGTYGYTF

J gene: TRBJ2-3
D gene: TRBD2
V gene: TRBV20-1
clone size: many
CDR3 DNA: TGCAGTGCTAGGGGGTTGACTAGCGGGGCCACAGATACGCAGTATTTT
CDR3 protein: CSARGLTSGATDTQYF

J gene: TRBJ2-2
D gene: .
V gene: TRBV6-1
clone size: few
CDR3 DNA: TGTGCCAGCAGTGTATGGGACGCCACCGGGGAGCTGTTTTTT
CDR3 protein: CASSVWDATGELFF

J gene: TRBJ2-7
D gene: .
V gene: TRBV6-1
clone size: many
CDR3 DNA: TGTGCCAGCAGTTATACTAACCTCGGGCACGAGCAGTACTTC
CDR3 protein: CASSYTNLGHEQYF

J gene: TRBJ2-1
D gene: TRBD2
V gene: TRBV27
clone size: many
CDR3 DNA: TGTGCCAGCAGTTTCCCTAGCGGGAGCACCGAGCAGTTCTTC
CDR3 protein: CASSFPSGSTEQFF

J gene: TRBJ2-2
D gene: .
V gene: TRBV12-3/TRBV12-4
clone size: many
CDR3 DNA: TGTGCCACCCAAGCTAGCATAAGCGACACCGGGGAGCTGTTTTTT
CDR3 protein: CATQASISDTGELFF

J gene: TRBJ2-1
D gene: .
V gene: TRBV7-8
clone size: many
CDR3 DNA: TGTGCCAGCAGCTTAAGGAGGGACATGGGCAACAATGAGCAGTTCTTC
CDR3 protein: CASSLRRDMGNNEQFF

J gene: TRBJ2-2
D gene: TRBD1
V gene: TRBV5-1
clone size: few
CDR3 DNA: TGCGCCAGCAGCCCCGAGACAGGGTACACCGGGGAGCTGTTTTTT
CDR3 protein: CASSPETGYTGELFF

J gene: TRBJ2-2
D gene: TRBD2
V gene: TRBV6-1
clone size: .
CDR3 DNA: TGTGCCAGCCTACGGACTAGCGGGCCGAACACCGGGGAGCTGTTTTTT
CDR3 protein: CASLRTSGPNTGELFF

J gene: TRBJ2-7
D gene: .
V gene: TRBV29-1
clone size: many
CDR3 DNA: TGCAGCGTTGGACAGCTTTCTAACGAGCAGTACTTC
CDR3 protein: CSVGQLSNEQYF

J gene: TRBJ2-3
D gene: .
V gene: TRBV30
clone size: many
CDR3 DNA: TGTGCCTGGAGTGTAAGACGAGATACGCAGTATTTT
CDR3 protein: CAWSVRRDTQYF

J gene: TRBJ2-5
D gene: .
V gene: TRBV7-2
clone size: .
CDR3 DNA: TGTGCCAGCAACCGTAGGGGGGAGACCCAGTACTTC
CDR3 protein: CASNRRGETQYF

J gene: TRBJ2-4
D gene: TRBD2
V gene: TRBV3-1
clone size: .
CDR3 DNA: TGTGCCAGCAGCCAAGGGCAGGGAGGGCTGGGAAACATTCAGTACTTC
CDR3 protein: CASSQGQGGLGNIQYF

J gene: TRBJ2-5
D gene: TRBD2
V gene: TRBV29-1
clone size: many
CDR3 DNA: TGCAGCGTTGAAGATCGGGGGCTAGCGGGAGTTGAGACCCAGTACTTC
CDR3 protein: CSVEDRGLAGVETQYF

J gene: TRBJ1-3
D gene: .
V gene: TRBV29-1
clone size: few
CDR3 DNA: TGCAGCGTTGAGATTGGTTCCGGGGACGCAAACACCATATATTTT
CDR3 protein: CSVEIGSGDANTIYF

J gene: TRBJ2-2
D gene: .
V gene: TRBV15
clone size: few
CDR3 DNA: TGTGCCACCAGCAGAGATTTGAGGGCGAACACCGGGGAGCTGTTTTTT
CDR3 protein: CATSRDLRANTGELFF

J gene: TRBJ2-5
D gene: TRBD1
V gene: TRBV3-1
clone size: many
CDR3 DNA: TGTGCCAGCAGCCAAGATCATTCAGGGGGAAGAGAGACCCAGTACTTC
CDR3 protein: CASSQDHSGGRETQYF

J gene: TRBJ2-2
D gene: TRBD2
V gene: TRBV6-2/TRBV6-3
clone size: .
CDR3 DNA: TGTGTCAGCAGTCAATCTAGCGGGAGGATCACCGGGGAGCTGTTTTTT
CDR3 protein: CVSSQSSGRITGELFF

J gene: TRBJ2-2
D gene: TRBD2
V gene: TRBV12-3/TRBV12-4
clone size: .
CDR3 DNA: TGTGCCAGCAGCCCCGGGGGGGGGCTGGCGAACACCGGGGAGCTGTTTTTT
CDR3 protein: CASSPGGGLANTGELFF

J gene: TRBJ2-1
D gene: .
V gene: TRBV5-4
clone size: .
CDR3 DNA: TGTGCCAGCAGCGTCCCCCGGGGGGCGAGTGAGCAGTTCTTC
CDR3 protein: CASSVPRGASEQFF